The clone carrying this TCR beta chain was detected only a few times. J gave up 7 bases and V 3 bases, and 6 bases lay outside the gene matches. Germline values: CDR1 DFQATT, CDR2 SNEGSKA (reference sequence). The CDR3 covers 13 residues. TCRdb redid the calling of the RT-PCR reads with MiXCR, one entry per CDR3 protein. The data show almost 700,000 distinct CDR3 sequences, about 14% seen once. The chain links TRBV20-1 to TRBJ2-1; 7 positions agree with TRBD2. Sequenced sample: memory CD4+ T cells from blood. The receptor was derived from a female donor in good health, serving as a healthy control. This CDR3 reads CSARGRGRNEQFF. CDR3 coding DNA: TGCAGTGCTAGGGGGCGCGGGAGAAATGAGCAGTTCTTC.